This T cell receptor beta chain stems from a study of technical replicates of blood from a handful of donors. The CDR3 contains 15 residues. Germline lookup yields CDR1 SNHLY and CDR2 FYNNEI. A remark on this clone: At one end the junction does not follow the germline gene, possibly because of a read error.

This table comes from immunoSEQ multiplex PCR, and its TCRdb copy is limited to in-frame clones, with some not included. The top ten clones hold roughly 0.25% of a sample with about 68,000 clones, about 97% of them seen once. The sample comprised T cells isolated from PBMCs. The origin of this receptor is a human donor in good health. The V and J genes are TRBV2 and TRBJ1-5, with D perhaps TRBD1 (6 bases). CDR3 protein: CVSSLQGDSNQPQHF. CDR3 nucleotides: TGTGTCAGCAGCCTACAGGGAGATAGCAATCAGCCCCAGCATTTT.